Described below is a single TCR beta chain sequence and its context. Its target is unknown. The data belong to a study of T cells expressing NK-cell markers. Study outcomes and limitations: Leadership of the CD3+CD56-NKG2C+ fraction also belonged to these clonotypes in four donors.

This CDR3 contains 13 residues. Germline CDR1 reads LNHNV; CDR2 reads YYDKDF (reference sequence). A 5'RACE template switching approach incorporating UMIs was used to make TCR beta cDNA. For each CDR3 protein, TCRdb gives one entry from its re-call of the 5' RACE reads, without DNA. The repertoire table contains approximately 170,000 distinct CDR3 sequences. Input material: blood T cells: a sorted CD56 or NKG2C T cell subset, CD4+ or CD8+ T cells, or bulk PBMC T cells (not recorded which). The TCR comes from a man aged 18 to 69 in good health. The chain is built from TRBV15 and TRBJ2-1. This chain's CDR3 is CATSRDSNDEQFF.